A selection of T cell receptor beta chains follows, all from one sample in a study of blood T cell repertoires in COVID-19. Sequencing used immunoSEQ multiplex PCR; TCRdb keeps in-frame clones, though not all of them. The table records some 250,000 clones, about 86% of them present only once. The sample comprised peripheral blood. These receptors were obtained from a woman in her twenties or thirties who had recovered from COVID-19. Both conserved end residues are part of each CDR3.

length	V	CDR3
13	TRBV9	CASSVAYNYGYTF
13	TRBV11-2	CASSFTGSGGYTF
16	TRBV28	CASSSRLWGPTDTQYF
20	TRBV19	CASSIPTGTSGGVSYNEQFF
13	TRBV7-2	CASSPTGTGELFF
13	TRBV30	CAWSPRAGETQYF
18	TRBV15	CATSRGQTGDQGSTEAFF
14	TRBV4-2	CASSSGQGSYGYTF
14	TRBV5-5	CASSLVGSLYEQYF
16	TRBV4-3	CASSQDWTGGNSPLHF
15	TRBV5-1	CASSLRSRATGELFF
20	TRBV11-3	CASSLVVRWLRTLNTGELFF
14	TRBV6-6	CASYPGQGFYEQYF
16	TRBV12-5	CASGLLQRSHDGTQYF
17	TRBV12-5	CASARDRGSSGANVLTF
14	TRBV6-2/TRBV6-3	CASNPGLAGTEQFF
14	TRBV18	CASSPPTGGQPQHF
15	TRBV7-6	CASSLAPDNNYGYTF
13	TRBV5-5	CASSFGGGTEAFF
15	TRBV19	CASSALKRGTDTQYF
18	TRBV18	CASSPRSSGNPTPDTQYF
19	TRBV9	CASSAPGGGDVQNDYGYTF
12	TRBV2	CASNPSGTEAFF
14	TRBV7-9	CASSLGQANQPQHF
19	TRBV4-3	CASSQDQAGRGSSYNEQFF
15	TRBV19	CASSPRGWSNYGYTF
16	TRBV10-1	CASSESGTSNTGELFF
13	TRBV5-1	CASSLGHPYEQYF
15	TRBV7-9	CASSFRGSSYNEQFF
16	TRBV10-3	CAISESRGLNTGELFF
16	TRBV7-2	CASSRWNAPEVYEQYF
15	TRBV5-1	CASSLAGENTGELFF
15	TRBV6-1	CASSDPGQLNYGYTF
16	TRBV5-1	CASSLAGGGLNTEAFF
13	TRBV19	CASSISRGLELFF
15	TRBV6-1	CASSEDWAGVGEQYF